The 15 T cell receptor beta chains reported below all come from one sample, sequenced in a study of sequential checkpoint blockade in melanoma. TCRdb's table, derived via immunoSEQ multiplex PCR, lists solely in-frame clones and lacks some. The profile shows about 12,000 clones, over 70% of them singletons. Regarding treatment: randomized to nivolumab then ipilimumab (arm A) or the reverse (arm B). The sequences come from CD8+ T cells sorted from blood (inferred from file names), collected from a patient given nivolumab and ipilimumab in sequence. The receptors originated from a human donor with melanoma.

This chain links TRBV9 with TRBJ2-1; 14 bases align to TRBD2. The CDR3 length is 18 residues. Germline trimming cut 3 bases from V and 3 bases from J; bases unmatched to any gene: 8. CDR1 is SGDLS, CDR2 YYNGEE, per germline. Written as DNA, the CDR3 is TGTGCCAGCAGCGCCCCGGGACTAGCGGGAGATCGCTACAATGAGCAGTTCTTC. This encodes CASSAPGLAGDRYNEQFF.

Concerning this clone: One end of the junction does not line up with germline, which may come from a read error. The chain is built from TRBV19 and TRBJ2-2, with D tentatively TRBD1 (6 bases). This CDR3 is 15 amino acids long. The germline gives CDR1 LNHDA, CDR2 SQIVND (reference sequence). The chain's CDR3 is CASSQRTQGTGELFF. DNA for the CDR3: TGTGCCAGTAGCCAACGGACACAGGGAACCGGGGAGCTGTTTTTC.

V is TRBV25-1 and J is TRBJ2-1; TRBD2 agrees at 7 bases. Looked up from germline, CDR1 is MGHDK and CDR2 is SYGVNS. The V and J ends lost 6 bases and 5 bases, in that order; junction bases with no gene match: 10. CDR3 length equals 15 residues. The CDR3 DNA reads TGTGCCAGCAGGAAATGGGGGGAGGGTAACAATGAGCAGTTCTTC. Residues: CASRKWGEGNNEQFF. The whole variable domain, filled in from reference TRBV25-1 and TRBJ2-1, reads EADIYQTPRYLVIGTGKKITLECSQTMGHDKMYWYQQDPGMELHLIHYSYGVNSTEKGDLSSESTVSRIRTEHFPLTLESARPSHTSQYLCASRKWGEGNNEQFFGPGTRLTVL.

The chain uses TRBV7-9 and TRBJ1-1, with 9 bases identical to TRBD1. Unmatched junction bases numbered 3, after V lost 1 base and J lost 0 bases. From germline, CDR1 is SEHNR and CDR2 FQNEAQ (reference sequence). The CDR3 spans 16 residues. The CDR3 nucleotides are TGTGCCAGCAGCTTAGTCGGACAGGGGATGAACACTGAAGCTTTCTTT. As protein: CASSLVGQGMNTEAFF. Full variable domain (remainder filled in from reference TRBV7-9 and TRBJ1-1): DTGVSQNPRHKITKRGQNVTFRCDPISEHNRLYWYRQTLGQGPEFLTYFQNEAQLEKSRLLSDRFSAERPKGSFSTLEIQRTEQGDSAMYLCASSLVGQGMNTEAFFGQGTRLTVV.

This chain connects TRBV12-5 to TRBJ2-7, with TRBD2 matching 7 bases. The CDR3 loop spans 15 amino acids. Trimming removed 2 bases from V and 0 bases from J; junction bases left unmatched: 4. CDR1 and CDR2 from the germline V gene are LGHNT and FRNRAP. CDR3 nucleotides: TGTGCTAGTGGTTTGTGGGGGGAGGGCTCCTACGAGCAGTACTTC. It is translated as CASGLWGEGSYEQYF.

The rearrangement joins TRBV7-9 to TRBJ1-1; D is unclear. The CDR3 has 11 amino acids. Germline CDR1 is SEHNR and CDR2 is FQNEAQ (reference sequence). V lost 5 bases and J lost 7, with 8 bases in between. CDR3 protein: CASSHNLEAFF. As DNA, the CDR3 is TGTGCCAGCAGCCACAACCTTGAAGCTTTCTTT.

The chain joins TRBV6-5 to TRBJ2-1, with D perhaps matching TRBD2 (6 bases). The V gene lost 2 bases and the J gene lost 8 bases, with 7 bases spanning the gap. The CDR3 covers 12 residues. Germline V gives CDR1 MNHEY, CDR2 SVGAGI. The CDR3 DNA sequence: TGTGCCAGCAGTTACGGGGGGTATGAGCAGTTCTTC. It specifies CASSYGGYEQFF.

The V and J genes are TRBV5-8 and TRBJ2-1; D uncertain. The CDR3 length is 18 residues. The ends were cut back, 0 bases at V and 3 bases at J, with 19 bases in the middle. Germline CDR1 SGHTS, CDR2 YDEGEE. CDR3: CASSLAKKATSIYNEQFF. CDR3 bases: TGTGCCAGCAGCTTGGCCAAGAAAGCCACTTCCATCTACAATGAGCAGTTCTTC. The full variable domain, rest sourced from reference TRBV5-8 and TRBJ2-1, is EAGVTQSPTHLIKTRGQQATLRCSPISGHTSVYWYQQALGLGLQFLLWYDEGEERNRGNFPPRFSGRQFPNYSSELNVNALELEDSALYLCASSLAKKATSIYNEQFFGPGTRLTVL.

The genes are TRBV9 and TRBJ1-2; TRBD1 agrees at 8 bases. CDR3 length: 17 amino acids. The germline CDR1 and CDR2 sequences are SGDLS and YYNGEE. V gave up 0 bases and J gave up 2 bases; unmatched junction bases: 9. For the CDR3, the DNA is TGTGCCAGCAGCGTAGAAAAAGGTCAGGGGGCCAACTATGGCTACACCTTC. Its translation: CASSVEKGQGANYGYTF. Full variable domain (rest looked up from reference TRBV9 and TRBJ1-2): DSGVTQTPKHLITATGQRVTLRCSPRSGDLSVYWYQQSLDQGLQFLIQYYNGEERAKGNILERFSAQQFPDLHSELNLSSLELGDSALYFCASSVEKGQGANYGYTFGSGTRLTVV.

This chain connects TRBV7-2 to TRBJ1-1; the D is unclear. V was pared by 5 bases and J by 3 bases, with 10 bases between. The length of the CDR3 is 13 residues. Per the germline V gene, CDR1 is SGHTA and CDR2 is FQGNSA. The CDR3, as DNA: TGTGCCAGCAGCGAGCGGTGGTACACTGAAGCTTTCTTT. Encoded protein: CASSERWYTEAFF.

The chain couples TRBV30 to TRBJ2-2; weak D call: TRBD2 (6 bases). Germline CDR1 is GTSNPN and CDR2 is SVGIG (reference sequence). The CDR3 is 15 amino acids. Trimming cost V 6 bases and J 5 bases, with 19 bases left between them. CDR3 residues: CACKLASELTGELFF. CDR3 nucleotides: TGTGCCTGCAAGCTCGCTAGCGAGTTAACCGGGGAGCTGTTTTTT.

The chain links TRBV12-5 to TRBJ2-5; no definite D call. With 2 bases removed from V and 5 bases from J, the gap between germline ends came to 9 bases. The V gene's germline CDR1 is LGHNT and CDR2 FRNRAP. The CDR3 is made up of 13 amino acids. This CDR3 reads CASGLYSGETQYF. In nucleotides, the CDR3 is TGTGCTAGTGGTTTGTACTCTGGTGAGACCCAGTACTTC. The full variable domain, rest sourced from reference TRBV12-5 and TRBJ2-5, is DARVTQTPRHKVTEMGQEVTMRCQPILGHNTVFWYRQTMMQGLELLAYFRNRAPLDDSGMPKDRFSAEMPDATLATLKIQPSEPRDSAVYFCASGLYSGETQYFGPGTRLLVL.

This clone is medium-sized by share. The gene calls are TRBV6-4 and TRBJ2-6, with D unclear. CDR3 length: 15 amino acids. From germline, CDR1 is MRHNA and CDR2 SNTAGT. The V and J ends lost 2 bases and 4 bases respectively, with 9 bases between them. The CDR3 spells CASSDVAEGANVLTF. The CDR3 DNA reads as TGTGCCAGCAGTGACGTAGCAGAAGGGGCCAACGTCCTGACTTTC.

The CDR3 loop reads CASRGGMAEQFF. CDR3 in DNA: TGTGCCAGCCGAGGGGGAATGGCTGAGCAGTTCTTC. The chain joins TRBV11-2 to TRBJ2-1; D is perhaps TRBD1 (6 bases). This CDR3 is 12 amino acids long. Germline V gives CDR1 SGHAT, CDR2 FQNNGV. V gave up 8 bases and J gave up 9 bases, with 14 bases separating them.

The chain combines TRBV7-6 with TRBJ2-1; TRBD2 is a possible D gene (6 bases). The CDR3 is 13 amino acids. Trimming removed 3 bases from V and 10 bases from J, with 13 bases in between. The germline V gene encodes CDR1 SGHVS and CDR2 FNYEAQ. CDR3 region: CASSFRAGIEQFF. CDR3 bases: TGTGCCAGCAGCTTTCGCGCGGGAATCGAGCAGTTCTTC.